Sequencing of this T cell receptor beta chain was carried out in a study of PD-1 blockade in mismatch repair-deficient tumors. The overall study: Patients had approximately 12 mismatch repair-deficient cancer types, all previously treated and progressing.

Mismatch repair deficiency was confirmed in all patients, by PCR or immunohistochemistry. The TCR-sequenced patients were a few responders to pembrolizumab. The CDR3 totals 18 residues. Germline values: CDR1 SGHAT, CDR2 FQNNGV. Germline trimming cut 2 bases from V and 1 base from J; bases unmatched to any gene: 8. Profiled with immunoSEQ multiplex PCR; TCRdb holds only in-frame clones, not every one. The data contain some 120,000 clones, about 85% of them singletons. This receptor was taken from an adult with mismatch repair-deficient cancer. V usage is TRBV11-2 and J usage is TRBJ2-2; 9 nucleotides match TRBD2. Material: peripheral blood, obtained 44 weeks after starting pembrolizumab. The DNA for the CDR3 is TGTGCCAGCAGCTTAAGCGTAGCGGGAGTAGGGAACACCGGGGAGCTGTTTTTT. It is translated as CASSLSVAGVGNTGELFF.